Ten or more counts support the clone carrying this T cell receptor (beta chain). The antigen remains unidentified. An approximately 10 ml volume of fresh peripheral blood provided the PBMCs. The data originate from a study of T cells in Graves' hyperthyroidism and ophthalmopathy. Whole-study findings and limits: Also found in blood were most expanded thyroid clonotypes above 0.001.

V dropped 5 bases and J dropped 2 bases, with 10 bases sitting between them. Germline-derived CDR1 and CDR2 are SGHAT and FQDESV (reference sequence). The CDR3 has 13 residues. It was RNA transcripts that yielded the amplified TCR beta CDR3 regions. The primer set for the first-round RT-PCR of the TCR CDR3 was HTBI. TCRdb called the multiplex PCR reads again in MiXCR, with one record for every CDR3 protein. The table has some 500,000 distinct CDR3 sequences, around 14% seen once. The gene calls are TRBV11-1 and TRBJ2-7, with D hard to call. The receptor was isolated from a young woman with Graves' hyperthyroidism. Source material: blood. The CDR3 coding sequence is TGTGCCAGCAGCCCCGTTGACACCTACGAGCAGTACTTC. It codes for CASSPVDTYEQYF.